Listed below are T cell receptor beta chains from one sample, sequenced in a study of blood T cells in healthy people across ages. TCRdb reprocessed the 5' RACE reads via MiXCR and lists one record per CDR3 protein. This repertoire shows 1.4 million to 1.5 million distinct CDR3 sequences, 35% to 45% found once; its top ten account for roughly 7.9%. The material sequenced was blood. These receptors were taken from a woman younger than 30 in good health. The CDR3 runs from the conserved cysteine through the conserved F or W. Fields, in order: J gene, clone size, V gene, D gene, CDR3 protein, CDR3 DNA. A D gene is named only where the DNA matches it firmly. Clone size, where shown, is once, few, many, or a class for clones that have expanded.

J gene: TRBJ1-2
clone size: many
V gene: TRBV5-6
D gene: .
CDR3 protein: CASSLRKGYTF
CDR3 DNA: TGTGCCAGCAGCCTGCGTAAGGGCTACACCTTC

J gene: TRBJ2-7
clone size: many
V gene: TRBV12-3/TRBV12-4
D gene: .
CDR3 protein: CASSFLGSSYEQYF
CDR3 DNA: TGTGCCAGCAGTTTCCTGGGGAGCTCCTACGAGCAGTACTTC

J gene: TRBJ1-2
clone size: .
V gene: TRBV5-1
D gene: .
CDR3 protein: CASSLYGDGYTF
CDR3 DNA: TGCGCCAGCAGCTTGTACGGGGATGGCTACACCTTC

J gene: TRBJ2-1
clone size: .
V gene: TRBV20-1
D gene: .
CDR3 protein: CSARDGLLKEQFF
CDR3 DNA: TGCAGTGCTAGAGACGGACTACTAAAGGAGCAGTTCTTC

J gene: TRBJ2-1
clone size: .
V gene: TRBV4-2
D gene: TRBD2
CDR3 protein: CASSQGNSGSMYNEQFF
CDR3 DNA: TGTGCTAGCAGCCAAGGGAATAGCGGGAGTATGTACAATGAGCAGTTCTTC

J gene: TRBJ2-3
clone size: .
V gene: TRBV29-1
D gene: .
CDR3 protein: CSEIQGADTQYF
CDR3 DNA: TGCAGCGAGATACAGGGTGCAGATACGCAGTATTTT

J gene: TRBJ2-5
clone size: .
V gene: TRBV4-1
D gene: TRBD1
CDR3 protein: CACSPGQGQGEYF
CDR3 DNA: TGCGCCTGCAGCCCTGGCCAAGGACAGGGGGAGTACTTC

J gene: TRBJ2-5
clone size: few
V gene: TRBV3-1
D gene: .
CDR3 protein: CAIRDRYQETQYF
CDR3 DNA: TGTGCCATTAGAGACAGATACCAAGAGACCCAGTACTTC

J gene: TRBJ1-6
clone size: .
V gene: TRBV9
D gene: TRBD1
CDR3 protein: CASSAGQGITPLHF
CDR3 DNA: TGTGCCAGCAGCGCCGGACAGGGGATTACACCCCTCCACTTT

J gene: TRBJ1-6
clone size: few
V gene: TRBV7-9
D gene: TRBD1
CDR3 protein: CASSPDTGDSPLHF
CDR3 DNA: TGTGCCAGCAGCCCGGACACAGGGGATTCACCCCTCCACTTT

J gene: TRBJ2-1
clone size: few
V gene: TRBV4-2
D gene: TRBD1
CDR3 protein: CASSPYTGTGYNEQFF
CDR3 DNA: TGTGCCAGCAGCCCTTATACCGGGACAGGGTACAATGAGCAGTTCTTC

J gene: TRBJ2-1
clone size: .
V gene: TRBV4-1
D gene: TRBD2
CDR3 protein: CARSHLSGSHNEQFF
CDR3 DNA: TGCGCCAGAAGCCACCTTAGCGGGAGTCACAATGAGCAGTTCTTC

J gene: TRBJ1-1
clone size: .
V gene: TRBV29-1
D gene: TRBD1
CDR3 protein: CSVVRDRGPWGTEAFF
CDR3 DNA: TGCAGCGTTGTGCGGGACAGGGGCCCGTGGGGCACTGAAGCTTTCTTT

J gene: TRBJ1-1
clone size: .
V gene: TRBV29-1
D gene: .
CDR3 protein: CSAVLDTEAFF
CDR3 DNA: TGCAGCGCTGTTCTTGACACTGAAGCTTTCTTT

J gene: TRBJ2-1
clone size: .
V gene: TRBV27
D gene: TRBD2
CDR3 protein: CASRSPPGTSGYNEQFF
CDR3 DNA: TGTGCCAGCAGATCACCTCCTGGGACTAGCGGTTACAATGAGCAGTTCTTC

J gene: TRBJ2-3
clone size: .
V gene: TRBV7-8
D gene: TRBD2
CDR3 protein: CASSTRTSMVPDTQYF
CDR3 DNA: TGTGCCAGCAGCACTCGGACTAGTATGGTACCAGATACGCAGTATTTT

J gene: TRBJ1-1
clone size: .
V gene: TRBV27
D gene: .
CDR3 protein: CASSLQEGTEAFF
CDR3 DNA: TGTGCCAGCAGTCTGCAAGAGGGCACTGAAGCTTTCTTT

J gene: TRBJ2-3
clone size: many
V gene: TRBV5-1
D gene: .
CDR3 protein: CASSLVSGGTDTQYF
CDR3 DNA: TGTGCCAGCAGCTTAGTTTCAGGGGGCACAGATACGCAGTATTTT

J gene: TRBJ2-2
clone size: .
V gene: TRBV12-3/TRBV12-4
D gene: .
CDR3 protein: CASRESIPGELFF
CDR3 DNA: TGTGCCAGCAGGGAGAGCATCCCCGGGGAGCTGTTTTTT

J gene: TRBJ2-5
clone size: .
V gene: TRBV27
D gene: .
CDR3 protein: CASAPGGGRGETQYF
CDR3 DNA: TGTGCCAGCGCTCCTGGAGGGGGACGAGGAGAGACCCAGTACTTC

J gene: TRBJ1-2
clone size: few
V gene: TRBV18
D gene: .
CDR3 protein: CASSPSGNNYGYTF
CDR3 DNA: TGTGCCAGCTCACCGTCAGGAAACAACTATGGCTACACCTTC

J gene: TRBJ1-2
clone size: few
V gene: TRBV5-1
D gene: TRBD1
CDR3 protein: CASSSRDRGPLYGYTF
CDR3 DNA: TGCGCCAGCAGCTCCCGGGACAGGGGCCCTCTATATGGCTACACCTTC

J gene: TRBJ2-7
clone size: .
V gene: TRBV6-1
D gene: .
CDR3 protein: CASRRTGGTYEQYF
CDR3 DNA: TGTGCCAGCAGGAGGACGGGTGGGACCTACGAGCAGTACTTC

J gene: TRBJ2-7
clone size: .
V gene: TRBV24-1
D gene: TRBD1
CDR3 protein: CATSDRRTGGNEQYF
CDR3 DNA: TGTGCCACCAGTGATCGCCGGACAGGCGGCAATGAGCAGTACTTC

J gene: TRBJ2-4
clone size: few
V gene: TRBV12-3/TRBV12-4
D gene: .
CDR3 protein: CASTYPPQKNIQYF
CDR3 DNA: TGTGCCAGCACTTATCCCCCGCAGAAAAACATTCAGTACTTC

J gene: TRBJ1-5
clone size: .
V gene: TRBV7-9
D gene: .
CDR3 protein: CASSDTNNQPQHF
CDR3 DNA: TGTGCCAGTTCGGACACCAACAATCAGCCCCAGCATTTT

J gene: TRBJ1-6
clone size: .
V gene: TRBV5-1
D gene: .
CDR3 protein: CASSLAGQHSPLHF
CDR3 DNA: TGCGCCAGCAGCTTGGCAGGGCAGCATTCACCCCTCCACTTT

J gene: TRBJ2-7
clone size: few
V gene: TRBV20-1
D gene: .
CDR3 protein: CSARDGRGAYEQYF
CDR3 DNA: TGCAGTGCTAGAGATGGCAGGGGGGCATACGAGCAGTACTTC

J gene: TRBJ2-5
clone size: few
V gene: TRBV27
D gene: TRBD2
CDR3 protein: CASSWGTSGGETQYF
CDR3 DNA: TGTGCCAGCAGTTGGGGGACTAGCGGGGGAGAGACCCAGTACTTC

J gene: TRBJ2-1
clone size: .
V gene: TRBV12-3/TRBV12-4
D gene: .
CDR3 protein: CASSPPGRRDEQFF
CDR3 DNA: TGTGCCAGCAGTCCACCCGGGCGTCGCGATGAGCAGTTCTTC

J gene: TRBJ2-7
clone size: .
V gene: TRBV6-1
D gene: .
CDR3 protein: CASSEAAGPTYEQYF
CDR3 DNA: TGTGCCAGCAGTGAAGCGGCAGGGCCAACCTACGAGCAGTACTTC

J gene: TRBJ1-1
clone size: few
V gene: TRBV12-3/TRBV12-4
D gene: .
CDR3 protein: CASSFGLLNTEAFF
CDR3 DNA: TGTGCCAGCAGTTTTGGTCTGCTGAACACTGAAGCTTTCTTT

J gene: TRBJ2-7
clone size: .
V gene: TRBV18
D gene: .
CDR3 protein: CASSPPSARNEQYF
CDR3 DNA: TGTGCCAGCTCACCTCCTTCGGCTCGCAACGAGCAGTACTTC

J gene: TRBJ2-1
clone size: .
V gene: TRBV5-6
D gene: .
CDR3 protein: CASSLSPGSPNEQFF
CDR3 DNA: TGTGCCAGCAGCTTGAGCCCAGGCTCGCCCAATGAGCAGTTCTTC

J gene: TRBJ1-2
clone size: many
V gene: TRBV12-3/TRBV12-4
D gene: .
CDR3 protein: CASRSPYGYTF
CDR3 DNA: TGTGCCAGCCGGAGCCCTTATGGCTACACCTTC

J gene: TRBJ2-7
clone size: .
V gene: TRBV6-6
D gene: TRBD1
CDR3 protein: CASTLQGMGEQYF
CDR3 DNA: TGTGCCAGCACCTTACAGGGGATGGGCGAGCAGTACTTC

J gene: TRBJ1-2
clone size: .
V gene: TRBV11-2
D gene: .
CDR3 protein: CASSLDRSQGRYGYTF
CDR3 DNA: TGTGCCAGCAGCTTAGATCGGTCACAGGGTCGTTATGGCTACACCTTC

J gene: TRBJ1-4
clone size: .
V gene: TRBV16
D gene: .
CDR3 protein: CASTRVVNEKLFF
CDR3 DNA: TGTGCCAGCACCAGGGTTGTGAATGAAAAACTGTTTTTT

J gene: TRBJ2-1
clone size: few
V gene: TRBV28
D gene: .
CDR3 protein: CASSFFLQPNNEQFF
CDR3 DNA: TGTGCCAGCAGTTTCTTTTTACAGCCGAACAATGAGCAGTTCTTC

J gene: TRBJ1-1
clone size: .
V gene: TRBV28
D gene: .
CDR3 protein: CASSRLEGTEAFF
CDR3 DNA: TGTGCCAGCAGCCGCCTTGAAGGGACTGAAGCTTTCTTT

J gene: TRBJ2-5
clone size: few
V gene: TRBV27
D gene: .
CDR3 protein: CASSSPGEQGFQETQYF
CDR3 DNA: TGTGCCAGCAGTTCCCCCGGAGAGCAGGGTTTCCAAGAGACCCAGTACTTC

J gene: TRBJ1-1
clone size: .
V gene: TRBV5-1
D gene: .
CDR3 protein: CASRQQGTLANTEAFF
CDR3 DNA: TGCGCCAGCAGGCAACAGGGAACCCTGGCGAACACTGAAGCTTTCTTT

J gene: TRBJ2-1
clone size: .
V gene: TRBV6-5
D gene: .
CDR3 protein: CASSYSGRSAGRDEQFF
CDR3 DNA: TGTGCCAGCAGTTACTCAGGGCGGAGCGCAGGGAGAGATGAGCAGTTCTTC